These 2 T cell receptor beta chains came from one sample sequenced in a study of vaccination and CD4 T cells after COVID-19. The antigens of these receptors remain unknown. Sequencing of cultured CD4+ T cell DNA used the Oncomine TCR Beta short-read assay. TCRdb called the PCR reads again in MiXCR, with one record for every CDR3 protein. Of tens of thousands of distinct CDR3 sequences listed, approximately 62% are singletons. Treatment meaning: roughly 10-day PBMC culture with coronavirus spike peptide pools or control peptides (ViraFEST assay). Sequencing was carried out using CD4+ T cells from blood, cultured in vitro. The receptors shown here come from a human donor who had recovered from COVID-19.

V gene TRBV11-2 combines with J gene TRBJ2-1; 8 bases are a match to TRBD2. V trimming: 3 bases; J trimming: 6 bases; junction bases outside the gene matches: 13. Germline loops: CDR1 SGHAT, CDR2 FQNNGV. The length of the CDR3 is 17 residues. The CDR3 is CASSFTGAAGGRNEQFF. In nucleotides, the CDR3 is TGTGCCAGCAGCTTCACCGGGGCGGCGGGGGGTCGCAATGAGCAGTTCTTC.

This clonotype was observed once. This chain connects TRBV20-1 to TRBJ1-1; 7 bases are a match to TRBD1. V shed 2 bases and J 3 bases; nucleotides not matched to a gene: 9. The CDR3 is 15 residues long. CDR1 and CDR2 from the germline V gene are DFQATT and SNEGSKA (reference sequence). CDR3 sequence (DNA): TGCAGTGCTAGACCGCGCAGAGGGGGCGACACTGAAGCTTTCTTT. Amino acid sequence: CSARPRRGGDTEAFF.